The clone carrying this T cell receptor beta chain showed up many times. Its specificity is not known. The entry originates in a study of T cells in Graves' hyperthyroidism and ophthalmopathy. Whole-study results and caveats: Ophthalmopathy, which appeared later, was predicted by the model a median about 6.8 months before onset. A model of 13 V-J pairs discriminated ophthalmopathy from stable hyperthyroidism.

10 ml of fresh peripheral blood supplied the PBMCs. TCR beta CDR3 sequences were amplified from RNA transcripts. During a first-round RT-PCR of the TCR CDR3, the HTBI primer set was used. TCRdb analysed the multiplex PCR reads with MiXCR anew, one entry per CDR3 protein. The data contain around 600,000 distinct CDR3 sequences, approximately 15% of them seen just once; the ten biggest clones take up 7% to 9%. CDR1 MNHNS and CDR2 SASEGT come from the germline V gene. The CDR3 has 15 residues. V was shortened by 1 base and J by 2 bases, with 11 bases between the two germline ends. The specimen was blood. This TCR derives from a woman under 30 with Graves' ophthalmopathy. This rearrangement joins TRBV6-1 to TRBJ2-5, with D possibly TRBD2 on 6 matching bases. The CDR3 spells CASSEDWGLQETQYF. In DNA form, the CDR3 reads TGTGCCAGCAGTGAAGACTGGGGACTTCAAGAGACCCAGTACTTC.